Shown below are 30 T cell receptor beta chains from a single sample sequenced in a study of molecular identifiers for immune sequencing clone quantification. Via MiXCR, TCRdb re-called the PCR reads, giving one row per CDR3 protein. The table records about 97,000 distinct CDR3 sequences, roughly a quarter of them present only once. Sequenced material: naive CD8+ T cells from blood, with Jurkat cell RNA spiked in. As for subset: FACS-sorted CD8+CD4-CCR7+CD45RA+ naive T cells. All receptors derive from a human donor in good health. Some libraries in this study had Jurkat cell RNA spiked in.

A remark on this clonotype: A read error is possible here, since a much larger clone lies one base away. V is TRBV7-3 and J is TRBJ2-1; 13 nucleotides match TRBD2. Looked up from germline, CDR1 is SGHTA and CDR2 is FQGTGA. V dropped 3 bases and J dropped 7; count of bases not matched to a gene: 15. The CDR3 has 19 amino acids. CDR3 loop: CASSFLGGLAGYAGNEQFF. In nucleotides, the CDR3 is TGTGCCAGCAGCTTCTTAGGGGGACTAGCGGGATATGCAGGTAATGAGCAGTTCTTC.

For this clonotype: A much bigger clone sits one base away, suggesting this may be a read error. This chain uses TRBV5-4 with TRBJ2-3, with 7 bases matching TRBD2. Germline assignment: CDR1 SGHNT and CDR2 YYREEE (reference sequence). The CDR3 totals 14 residues. The CDR3 is CASSFSGTTGTQYF. For the CDR3, the DNA is TGTGCCAGCAGCTTTTCCGGGACTACAGGTACGCAGTATTTT. Supplemented by reference TRBV5-4 and TRBJ2-3, the full variable domain reads ETGVTQSPTHLIKTRGQQVTLRCSSQSGHNTVSWYQQALGQGPQFIFQYYREEENGRGNFPPRFSGLQFPNYSSELNVNALELDDSALYLCASSFSGTTGTQYFGPGTRLTVL.

The chain uses TRBV5-1 and TRBJ2-7, with TRBD2 matching over 12 bases. The CDR3 runs to 16 residues. The ends lost 4 bases at V and 3 bases at J; junction bases unmatched: 8. Looked up from germline, CDR1 is SGHRS and CDR2 is YFSETQ. The CDR3 here is CASSGMTSGGLYEQYF. Written as DNA, the CDR3 is TGCGCCAGCAGCGGGATGACTAGCGGGGGCCTCTACGAGCAGTACTTC.

To note about this clonotype: This may be a read error: a much more frequent sequence differs by one nucleotide. This rearrangement joins TRBV5-1 to TRBJ2-3; D call uncertain. This CDR3 has 12 amino acids. CDR1 SGHRS and CDR2 YFSETQ come from the germline V gene. CDR3 sequence reads: CASGFPGDTQYF. The CDR3 bases are TGCGCCAGCGGCTTCCCAGGAGATACGCAGTATTTT.

This clonotype was recorded at least ten times. The rearrangement joins TRBV6-2 or TRBV6-3 to TRBJ2-1; no firm D call. CDR3 length equals 15 residues. CDR1 and CDR2 (germline): MNHEY, SVGEGT. V lost 4 bases and J lost 1, with 11 bases in between. The CDR3 bases are TGTGCCAGCAGTTCGGCGCTAGTGTCCTACAATGAGCAGTTCTTC. It encodes CASSSALVSYNEQFF.

For this clonotype: This may come from a read error, since a much larger clone is one base off. The chain recombines TRBV6-5 with TRBJ1-4; tentatively, D is TRBD1 (5 bases). Trimming left V 1 base short and J 2 bases short, with 17 bases between. The CDR3 covers 18 residues. Germline loops: CDR1 MNHEY, CDR2 SVGAGI. In DNA form, the CDR3 reads TGTGCCAGCAGTTACTTTGTTCACAGGCCGAAGACTAATGAAAAACTGTTTTTT. Protein: CASSYFVHRPKTNEKLFF.

Ten or more counts support this clonotype. J is TRBJ2-7 and V is TRBV5-6; 8 positions agree with TRBD2. The length of the CDR3 is 15 residues. Germline CDR1 is SGHDT and CDR2 is YYEEEE. J gave up 6 bases and V 2 bases, and 10 bases lay outside the gene matches. Written as DNA, the CDR3 is TGTGCCAGCAGCTTAACGAGCGGGAGTTTCAGCGAGCAGTACTTC. Translated: CASSLTSGSFSEQYF.

Comments on this clonotype: An end of the junction does not agree with germline; a read error may underlie this. The rearrangement links TRBV30 to TRBJ1-6; D perhaps matches TRBD1 (5 bases). CDR1 is GTSNPN, CDR2 SVGIG, per germline (reference sequence). There are 13 residues in the CDR3. CDR3: CAWRGPGASPLHF. CDR3 bases: TGTGCTTGGAGGGGACCCGGGGCTTCACCCCTCCACTTT.

Regarding this clonotype: The germline gene is not matched at one end of the junction; a read error may be the cause. The J gene is TRBJ2-7, the V gene TRBV7-9, with 9 bases identical to TRBD1. Germline V gene lookup returns CDR1 SEHNR and CDR2 FQNEAQ (reference sequence). CDR3 length: 16 residues. The CDR3 region is CASSSGQGETRGEHYF. The CDR3 DNA is TGTGCCAGCAGCTCGGGACAGGGAGAGACGCGGGGCGAGCATTACTTC.

This clonotype has just a few counts. V and J are TRBV6-2 or TRBV6-3 and TRBJ1-2, with TRBD1 identical over 7 bases. The CDR3 runs to 14 residues. CDR1 is MNHEY, CDR2 SVGEGT, per germline. Trimming at V came to 6 bases and at J to 4 bases, leaving 8 bases not matched to a gene. The CDR3 DNA is TGTGCCAGCAGCACGACAGGGATCAGCTATGGCTACACCTTC. The encoded protein is CASSTTGISYGYTF.

Ten or more counts support this clonotype. CDR3 nucleotides: TGTGCCAGCAGCTCGGGACAGGGGGCGACAGATACGCAGTATTTT. This translates into CASSSGQGATDTQYF. This chain joins TRBV7-9 and TRBJ2-3; 12 nucleotides match TRBD1. V lost 4 bases to trimming and J lost 3 bases; unmatched junction nucleotides: 2. Germline loops: CDR1 SEHNR, CDR2 FQNEAQ (reference sequence). The CDR3 loop spans 15 amino acids.

This clonotype showed up just a few times. The rearrangement uses TRBV7-9 and TRBJ2-5; no definite D call. This CDR3 is built from 16 residues. Trimming left V 6 bases short and J 0 bases short, with 17 bases between. The germline CDR1 and CDR2 sequences are SEHNR and FQNEAQ (reference sequence). The CDR3 here is CASSPRFVADQETQYF. In DNA, the CDR3 is TGTGCCAGCAGTCCCAGATTTGTGGCGGACCAAGAGACCCAGTACTTC.

This clonotype was detected ten times or more. The chain links TRBV7-6 to TRBJ2-3; 7 bases fit TRBD1. Germline loops: CDR1 SGHVS, CDR2 FNYEAQ. The ends lost 1 base at V and 5 bases at J; junction bases unmatched: 18. This CDR3 region has 19 residues. The chain's CDR3 is CASSLGMIRTGSSGDTQYF. The CDR3 DNA reads TGTGCCAGCAGCTTAGGTATGATCAGGACAGGCTCTTCTGGAGATACGCAGTATTTT. Variable domain in full (rest from reference TRBV7-6 and TRBJ2-3): GAGVSQSPRYKVTKRGQDVALRCDPISGHVSLYWYRQALGQGPEFLTYFNYEAQQDKSGLPNDRFSAERPEGSISTLTIQRTEQRDSAMYRCASSLGMIRTGSSGDTQYFGPGTRLTVL.

This clonotype was counted at least ten times. This chain joins TRBV5-1 and TRBJ2-7, with TRBD1 matching over 7 bases. V trimming: 3 bases; J trimming: 0 bases; junction bases outside the gene matches: 21. Per germline, CDR1 SGHRS and CDR2 YFSETQ. The CDR3 consists of 20 residues. CDR3 sequence (DNA): TGCGCCAGCAGCTCGGACCTCTCCGGGACAGACGCCAAGCTCTCCTACGAGCAGTACTTC. Its translation: CASSSDLSGTDAKLSYEQYF.

This clonotype was counted at least ten times. Sequence at one end of the junction differs from germline and may be a read error. V gene TRBV5-5 combines with J gene TRBJ2-5, with 10 bases matching TRBD1. The CDR3 consists of 10 residues. Germline CDR1 SGHKS, CDR2 YYEKEE (reference sequence). CDR3 sequence: CASNRDRGDF. DNA of the CDR3: TGTGCCAGCAACAGGGACAGGGGAGACTTC.

This clonotype occurred a few times. V and J are TRBV19 and TRBJ1-1; the D gene is possibly TRBD1 (6 bases). The ends were cut back, 2 bases at V and 4 bases at J, with 14 bases in the middle. CDR1 is LNHDA, CDR2 SQIVND, per germline (reference sequence). CDR3 size: 15 residues. CDR3 sequence (DNA): TGTGCCAGTAGTATATCGTACAGGGCCGGCACTGAAGCTTTCTTT. Its translation: CASSISYRAGTEAFF. Combining the CDR3 with reference TRBV19 and TRBJ1-1 gives the whole variable domain DGGITQSPKYLFRKEGQNVTLSCEQNLNHDAMYWYRQDPGQGLRLIYYSQIVNDFQKGDIAEGYSVSREKKESFPLTVTSAQKNPTAFYLCASSISYRAGTEAFFGQGTRLTVV.

This clonotype was recorded once. A much larger clonotype is one base distant, so this may be a read error. The genes are TRBV6-5 and TRBJ2-7, with D possibly matching TRBD1 (6 bases). The CDR3 loop spans 15 amino acids. Germline CDR1 MNHEY, CDR2 SVGAGI. Trimming took 4 bases from V and 6 from J, leaving 19 bases between them. The CDR3 region has the DNA TGTGCCAGCAGTTCCGATCACAACGAAGGGGGCGAGCAGTACTTC. Its translation is CASSSDHNEGGEQYF.

This clonotype was recorded many times. This sequence joins TRBV15 and TRBJ2-5; 8 bases are shared with TRBD1. Per the germline V gene, CDR1 is LNHNV and CDR2 is YYDKDF (reference sequence). J was trimmed by 4 bases and V by 1 base; bases with no gene match: 5. The CDR3 totals 15 residues. The CDR3 loop is CATSRGMTGVETQYF. Here the CDR3 DNA reads TGTGCCACCAGCAGAGGAATGACAGGGGTAGAGACCCAGTACTTC.

This clonotype has only one observation. Because the CDR3's place on the DNA is in doubt, the DNA is left out and the CDR3 is given as listed by TCRdb. The chain carries TRBV7-2 and TRBJ1-1; the table's D call of TRBD1 was not tested on the DNA. CDR1 SGHTA and CDR2 FQGNSA come from the germline V gene. From its first to its last residue, the CDR3 has 12 amino acids. This CDR3 is CARSTSGPAAFF.

With respect to this clonotype: This may be a read error, as it is one base from a much larger clone. DNA for the CDR3: TGTGCCAGCAGCTTCGGGGGCCGAAACACCATATATTTT. Its protein is CASSFGGRNTIYF. This chain uses TRBV7-2 with TRBJ1-3; a weak D match, TRBD1 (6 bases). Germline-derived CDR1 and CDR2 are SGHTA and FQGNSA. The length of the CDR3 is 13 residues. The V gene lost 3 bases and the J gene lost 5 bases, with 8 bases spanning the gap.

This clonotype was seen at least ten times. This sequence joins TRBV4-3 and TRBJ2-7; D is perhaps TRBD2 (6 bases). V lost 0 bases, J lost 3 bases, and 12 bases lay in between. Germline CDR1 reads LGHNA; CDR2 reads YSLEER. The CDR3 spans 15 residues. CDR3: CASSQDGGAIYEQYF. The CDR3 nucleotides are TGCGCCAGCAGCCAAGATGGAGGGGCTATCTACGAGCAGTACTTC.

This clonotype was found many times. The V call is TRBV12-3 or TRBV12-4, the J call TRBJ1-6; possible D gene TRBD1, 5 bases. V lost 7 bases to trimming and J lost 9 bases, with 16 bases between them. The CDR3 covers 14 residues. CDR3 bases: TGTGCCAGCACCCCATCTAGAGGGGCTTCACCCCTCCACTTT. Its translation is CASTPSRGASPLHF.

The rearrangement uses TRBV4-1 and TRBJ2-5, with a possible D match to TRBD1 (5 bases). V was clipped by 2 bases and J by 2 bases, with 18 bases between them. CDR1 is MGHRA, CDR2 YSYEKL, per germline. The CDR3 loop spans 17 amino acids. This chain's CDR3 is CASSQTLIDRKQETQYF. CDR3 sequence (DNA): TGCGCCAGCAGCCAAACCCTGATCGACAGAAAACAAGAGACCCAGTACTTC.

This clonotype was counted between two and nine times. V gene TRBV19 combines with J gene TRBJ2-7; TRBD1 matches at 8 bases. Germline V lookup: CDR1 LNHDA, CDR2 SQIVND (reference sequence). The junction had 10 bases not matched to a gene; V was cut back by 5 bases and J by 7 bases. The CDR3 runs to 14 residues. The CDR3 spells CASSLTQGAREQYF. CDR3 sequence (DNA): TGTGCCAGTAGTCTGACGCAGGGGGCCCGGGAGCAGTACTTC. The entire variable domain, with the rest obtained from reference TRBV19 and TRBJ2-7, is as follows: DGGITQSPKYLFRKEGQNVTLSCEQNLNHDAMYWYRQDPGQGLRLIYYSQIVNDFQKGDIAEGYSVSREKKESFPLTVTSAQKNPTAFYLCASSLTQGAREQYFGPGTRLTVT.

The table lists this clonotype with a few counts. CDR3 region: CSANARGAYNEQFF. CDR3 coding DNA: TGCAGTGCTAACGCACGGGGGGCCTACAATGAGCAGTTCTTC. The chain recombines TRBV20-1 with TRBJ2-1; 7 bases are a match to TRBD2. The junction had 5 bases not matched to a gene; V was cut back by 4 bases and J by 2 bases. The CDR3 has 14 residues. CDR1 and CDR2 (germline): DFQATT, SNEGSKA (reference sequence).

About this clonotype: This sequence may be a read error, since a much larger clone differs from it by one base. CDR3 loop: CTSSLGTGGSYEQYF. The CDR3, as DNA: TGTACCAGCAGCTTAGGGACAGGGGGCAGCTACGAGCAGTACTTC. The genes are TRBV7-7 and TRBJ2-7; 12 bases align to TRBD1. This CDR3 region has 15 residues. The germline V gene has CDR1 SSHAT and CDR2 FNYEAQ (reference sequence).

Note on this clonotype: A much more abundant neighbour one base away suggests this may be a read error. This sequence joins TRBV15 and TRBJ2-2; 10 bases line up with TRBD1. In germline, CDR1 is LNHNV, CDR2 YYDKDF (reference sequence). This CDR3 comprises 15 residues. CDR3 bases: TGTGCCACCAGCAGGGACAGGGGGTCAACCGGGGGGCTGTTTTTT. This encodes CATSRDRGSTGGLFF.

This clonotype was seen repeatedly, ten times or more. The rearrangement uses TRBV11-2 and TRBJ2-7, with D perhaps matching TRBD2 (6 bases). CDR1 SGHAT and CDR2 FQNNGV come from the germline V gene. The CDR3 is 13 amino acids. V shed 4 bases and J shed 2 bases, with 9 bases lying between them. The CDR3 region has the DNA TGTGCCAGCAGCTCAGGAGGGGCCTACGAGCAGTACTTC. It encodes CASSSGGAYEQYF. The whole variable domain, filled in from reference TRBV11-2 and TRBJ2-7, reads EAGVAQSPRYKIIEKRQSVAFWCNPISGHATLYWYQQILGQGPKLLIQFQNNGVVDDSQLPKDRFSAERLKGVDSTLKIQPAKLEDSAVYLCASSSGGAYEQYFGPGTRLTVT.

Comments on this clonotype: Being one base from a much bigger clone, this may be a read error. Given the absence of the conserved phenylalanine or tryptophan at the CDR3 end, a read error is likely. This rearrangement joins TRBV12-3 or TRBV12-4 to TRBJ2-3; D not certain. Trimming took 2 bases from V and 2 from J, leaving 8 bases between them. The CDR3 spans 14 residues. The CDR3: CASSLNSHTDTQYY. The CDR3 region has the DNA TGTGCCAGCAGTTTAAACTCCCACACAGATACGCAGTATTAT.

This clonotype was detected many times. V usage is TRBV29-1 and J usage is TRBJ2-7; D unresolved. The CDR3 contains 13 residues. V was pared by 4 bases and J by 2 bases, with 12 bases between. Germline CDR1 reads SQVTM; CDR2 reads ANQGSEA. The CDR3 DNA is TGCAGCGTTGTGTCGGGTTTGGCCTACGAGCAGTACTTC. It encodes CSVVSGLAYEQYF.